The source of this T cell receptor (beta chain) is a study of T cells in Graves' hyperthyroidism and ophthalmopathy. Turning to the study itself: Before treatment of any kind, peripheral blood was taken at initial diagnosis.

The source material, RNA transcripts, was used to amplify TCR beta CDR3 regions. Using the HTBI primer set, a first-round RT-PCR was run on the TCR CDR3. TCRdb independently ran MiXCR on the multiplex PCR reads; one entry per CDR3 protein. This sample has 20,000 or so distinct CDR3 sequences, with around 50% found just once. This CDR3 is built from 16 residues. J was trimmed by 4 bases and V by 6 bases; bases with no gene match: 13. Germline lookup yields CDR1 KGHSH and CDR2 LQKENI. V is TRBV18 and J is TRBJ1-2, with TRBD1 identical over 8 bases. The clonotype was recovered from a woman aged 40 to 49 with Graves' hyperthyroidism that later progressed to Graves' ophthalmopathy. The specimen was blood. CDR3 sequence (DNA): TGTGCCAGCTCTCCTTTGACAGGGGAAAATATCTATGGCTACACCTTC. Amino acids: CASSPLTGENIYGYTF.